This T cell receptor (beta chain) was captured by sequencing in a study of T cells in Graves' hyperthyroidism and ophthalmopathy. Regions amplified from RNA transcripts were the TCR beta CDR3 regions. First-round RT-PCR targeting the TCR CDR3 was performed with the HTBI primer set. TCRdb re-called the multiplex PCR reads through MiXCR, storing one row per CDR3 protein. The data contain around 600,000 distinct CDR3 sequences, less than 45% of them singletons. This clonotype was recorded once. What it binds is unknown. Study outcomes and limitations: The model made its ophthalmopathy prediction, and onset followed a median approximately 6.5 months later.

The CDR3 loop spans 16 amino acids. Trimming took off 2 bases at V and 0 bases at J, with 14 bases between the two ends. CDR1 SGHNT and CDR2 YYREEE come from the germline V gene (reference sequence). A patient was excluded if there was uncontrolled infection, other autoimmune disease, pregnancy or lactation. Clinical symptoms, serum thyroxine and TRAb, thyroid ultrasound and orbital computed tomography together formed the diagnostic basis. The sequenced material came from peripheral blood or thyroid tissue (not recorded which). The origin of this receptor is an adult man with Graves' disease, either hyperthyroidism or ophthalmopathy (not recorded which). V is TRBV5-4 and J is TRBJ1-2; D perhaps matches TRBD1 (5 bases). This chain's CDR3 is CASSLVSAGPNYGYTF. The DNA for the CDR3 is TGTGCCAGCAGCTTAGTATCGGCAGGGCCTAACTATGGCTACACCTTC. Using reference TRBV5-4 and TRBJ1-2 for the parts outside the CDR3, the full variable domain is ETGVTQSPTHLIKTRGQQVTLRCSSQSGHNTVSWYQQALGQGPQFIFQYYREEENGRGNFPPRFSGLQFPNYSSELNVNALELDDSALYLCASSLVSAGPNYGYTFGSGTRLTVV.